The sequence of this TCR beta chain was determined in a study of T cells in localized non-small cell lung cancer. Notes on the study in general: In uninvolved adjacent lung, T cell clonality reached its highest value, exceeding tumor. Adjacent lung tissue had a median 57 of the top 100 clones found in the tumor.

The length of the CDR3 is 15 residues. Trimming took 4 bases from V and 2 from J; bases not matched to a gene: 7. The germline CDR1 and CDR2 sequences are SGHDT and YYEEEE. Some clones are missing from TCRdb's copy, which holds only in-frame ones; the method was immunoSEQ multiplex PCR. The table has tens of thousands of clones, under 90% seen once. In regard to this clone: The antigen remains unidentified.

The origin of this receptor is a man aged 35-69 years with stage I squamous cell lung carcinoma. Sequencing was performed on peripheral blood, taken before any cancer treatment. V and J are TRBV5-6 and TRBJ2-7; 9 positions agree with TRBD1. In nucleotides, the CDR3 is TGTGCCAGCAGCCCTGGGACAGGGCCGGCCTACGAGCAGTACTTC. This sequence encodes CASSPGTGPAYEQYF.